The source of this T cell receptor beta chain is a study of Tregs in tolerant kidney transplant recipients. Libraries were prepared by immunoSEQ multiplex PCR; TCRdb keeps only in-frame clonotypes and omits some of them. The sample has around 120,000 clones, around 94% seen once. The CDR3 totals 14 residues. Germline-derived CDR1 and CDR2 are SQVTM and ANQGSEA. Trimming cost V 4 bases and J 5 bases, with 17 bases left between them. A note on this clone: No antigen is known for it.

Study-wide points: No direct test of biological reproducibility was done here. The most relevant donor-specific Treg TCRbeta repertoire apparently came from expansion with activated donor B cells.

CD4+CD25+CD127- Tregs, CD4+CD25- non-Tregs, CD4 and CD8 cells were sorted. Sequencing used CD4+ T cells from blood. The chain recombines TRBV29-1 with TRBJ1-1; D gene unclear. The sequence derives from a human donor in good health. The CDR3 region is CSVVVPGRRTEAFF. The CDR3, as DNA: TGCAGCGTTGTAGTTCCGGGTAGGAGGACTGAAGCTTTCTTT. Full variable domain (outside the CDR3, taken from reference TRBV29-1 and TRBJ1-1): SAVISQKPSRDICQRGTSLTIQCQVDSQVTMMFWYRQQPGQSLTLIATANQGSEATYESGFVIDKFPISRPNLTFSTLTVSNMSPEDSSIYLCSVVVPGRRTEAFFGQGTRLTVV.